Detailed here is one TCR beta chain. This specimen belongs to a study of identical twins. The trim removed 7 bases at V and 8 bases at J, leaving 9 bases unmatched. This CDR3 spans 14 amino acids. In germline, CDR1 is SEHNR, CDR2 FQNEAQ (reference sequence). Via MiXCR, TCRdb re-called the 5' RACE reads, giving one row per CDR3 protein. The sample lists a few hundred thousand distinct CDR3 sequences; over 8.5% were seen once. This same sample was also taken into another study, of yellow fever vaccine responses in identical twins.

The sequenced sample was PBMCs. The chain is built from TRBV7-9 and TRBJ2-1; TRBD2 agrees at 9 bases. This receptor was obtained from a woman in her late teens or twenties in good health. In nucleotides, the CDR3 is TGTGCCAGCACCGCGGGAGGGCCTATTTATGAGCAGTTCTTC. The encoded protein is CASTAGGPIYEQFF.